Listed below are T cell receptor beta chains from one sample, sequenced in a study of human T cells and chemical hapten exposure. Via MiXCR, TCRdb re-called the RACE reads, giving one row per CDR3 protein. The sample lists about 51,000 distinct CDR3 sequences, 9.4% occurring once. The input for sequencing was whole blood, taken in connection with sensitization to the hapten diphenylcyclopropenone (DPC). The receptors were sampled from a woman in her 40s with alopecia areata. Some clones in this sample may be carry-over from other donors' samples. Both conserved end residues are part of each CDR3. The D gene is left open where the match is weak. Expanded clones are given a class, and other clones once, few, many or no size at all.

size: once
V: TRBV6-5
J: TRBJ2-1
D: TRBD2
CDR3: CASSRGEGEQFF

size: .
V: TRBV5-4
J: TRBJ2-3
D: .
CDR3: CASSFPADTQYF

size: .
V: TRBV20-1
J: TRBJ2-5
D: .
CDR3: CSARRNKETQYF

size: few
V: TRBV2
J: TRBJ2-3
D: .
CDR3: CASSDPQFSTDTQYF

size: .
V: TRBV10-3
J: TRBJ2-5
D: .
CDR3: CAISAADRIQETQYF

size: many
V: TRBV7-9
J: TRBJ2-7
D: .
CDR3: CASSLEREQYF

size: many
V: TRBV28
J: TRBJ1-5
D: TRBD1
CDR3: CASSQGGGNQPQHF

size: many
V: TRBV7-7
J: TRBJ1-4
D: .
CDR3: CASSSNRMFEIGSLSEKLFF

size: many
V: TRBV6-4
J: TRBJ2-1
D: TRBD2
CDR3: CASSVGPSGGTNEQFF

size: many
V: TRBV5-5
J: TRBJ2-6
D: TRBD1
CDR3: CASSATGTGSSGANVLTF

size: few
V: TRBV4-3
J: TRBJ2-1
D: TRBD2
CDR3: CASSQELGLAGGYEQFF

size: few
V: TRBV20-1
J: TRBJ2-7
D: TRBD1
CDR3: CSAGTGGGLEQYF

size: many
V: TRBV2
J: TRBJ2-7
D: .
CDR3: CASEGRVSYEQYF

size: once
V: TRBV27
J: TRBJ2-7
D: TRBD2
CDR3: CASSSDGRGEQYF

size: few
V: TRBV18
J: TRBJ2-3
D: .
CDR3: CTSSLRGPDTQYF

size: many
V: TRBV7-2
J: TRBJ1-1
D: .
CDR3: CASSLVAGGDTEAFF

size: .
V: TRBV12-3/TRBV12-4
J: TRBJ2-7
D: .
CDR3: CASSLQDAYEQYF

size: many
V: TRBV6-5
J: TRBJ2-3
D: .
CDR3: CASKGGTDTQYF

size: many
V: TRBV12-5
J: TRBJ2-2
D: .
CDR3: CASAQNTGELFF

size: many
V: TRBV2
J: TRBJ1-1
D: TRBD1
CDR3: CASRAQGAMNTEAFF

size: .
V: TRBV20-1
J: TRBJ1-3
D: .
CDR3: CSASSYSSGNTIYF

size: many
V: TRBV2
J: TRBJ1-1
D: TRBD1
CDR3: CASSAGGDSTEAFF

size: many
V: TRBV6-6
J: TRBJ2-1
D: TRBD2
CDR3: CASESGGRQNEQFF

size: .
V: TRBV7-2
J: TRBJ1-1
D: .
CDR3: CASSFRGVAEAFF

size: .
V: TRBV2
J: TRBJ2-1
D: TRBD1
CDR3: CASSSDRVLEFF

size: many
V: TRBV7-9
J: TRBJ2-1
D: .
CDR3: CASSSRLGEQFF

size: few
V: TRBV5-1
J: TRBJ2-7
D: TRBD1
CDR3: CASSISGQGGIEQYF

size: many
V: TRBV2
J: TRBJ1-1
D: .
CDR3: CASRPTESKAFF

size: many
V: TRBV6-2/TRBV6-3
J: TRBJ1-5
D: .
CDR3: CASSPRPTGRVGNQPQHF

size: many
V: TRBV2
J: TRBJ2-7
D: .
CDR3: CASTQGHLKGYEQYF

size: few
V: TRBV5-1
J: TRBJ2-5
D: TRBD2
CDR3: CASSSGTSGLRETQYF

size: .
V: TRBV5-4
J: TRBJ2-1
D: TRBD2
CDR3: CASSLTAGVNNEQFF

size: few
V: TRBV20-1
J: TRBJ1-2
D: .
CDR3: CSAEGPAYGYTF

size: many
V: TRBV7-9
J: TRBJ1-3
D: .
CDR3: CASSLDRNTIYF

size: few
V: TRBV7-9
J: TRBJ1-5
D: .
CDR3: CASSTPTEVNQPQHF

size: many
V: TRBV20-1
J: TRBJ1-5
D: .
CDR3: CSARYTYSNQPQHF

size: many
V: TRBV7-9
J: TRBJ1-1
D: TRBD1
CDR3: CASSSTGGFATEAFF

size: many
V: TRBV30
J: TRBJ1-1
D: .
CDR3: CAWSGRWNTEAFF

size: many
V: TRBV7-9
J: TRBJ2-5
D: .
CDR3: CASQTRQETQYF

size: once
V: TRBV4-2
J: TRBJ2-4
D: .
CDR3: CASSRGVAEAKNIQYF

size: many
V: TRBV7-2
J: TRBJ2-7
D: .
CDR3: CASSIRDHSYEQYF

size: many
V: TRBV29-1
J: TRBJ2-6
D: .
CDR3: CSVETGFSGANVLTF

size: many
V: TRBV7-9
J: TRBJ1-4
D: TRBD1
CDR3: CASSQDRGNEKLFF

size: .
V: TRBV29-1
J: TRBJ1-1
D: .
CDR3: CSVVRGTTEAFF

size: many
V: TRBV25-1
J: TRBJ2-5
D: .
CDR3: CASSERGVKETQYF

size: few
V: TRBV29-1
J: TRBJ2-7
D: TRBD2
CDR3: CSVAGTSGGYEQYF

size: many
V: TRBV13
J: TRBJ2-5
D: .
CDR3: CASSLLEQQETQYF

size: many
V: TRBV11-2
J: TRBJ2-1
D: .
CDR3: CASSLIRFEGEQFF

size: .
V: TRBV27
J: TRBJ2-2
D: .
CDR3: CASSFEASANTGELFF

size: .
V: TRBV2
J: TRBJ2-3
D: TRBD1
CDR3: CASSEQGVTDTQYF

size: .
V: TRBV20-1
J: TRBJ2-1
D: TRBD1
CDR3: CSAPDRADEQFF